This T cell receptor (beta chain) appears in the sequencing data of a study of shared clonotypes between healthy human individuals. The CDR3 runs 14 residues. CDR1 and CDR2 (germline): SGHVS, FNYEAQ. J gave up 10 bases and V 5 bases, and 14 bases lay outside the gene matches. Genomic DNA of each subset was evenly split across several immunoSEQ plates. The table came from immunoSEQ multiplex PCR; TCRdb's copy has only in-frame clones and leaves some out. Of millions of clones in the sample, over 85% are singletons; the top ten hold 0.1% to 0.15%. The TCR sequence derives from a man between 18 and 35 years old in good health. The sequenced sample consisted of naive CD4+ T cells sorted from blood. Subset denoted: CD45RA+ positively selected. This chain connects TRBV7-6 to TRBJ2-7; 7 nucleotides align to TRBD2. CDR3 residues: CASSPGLGGSSQYF. The CDR3 DNA sequence: TGTGCCAGCAGCCCTGGGCTGGGAGGGTCATCCCAGTACTTC.